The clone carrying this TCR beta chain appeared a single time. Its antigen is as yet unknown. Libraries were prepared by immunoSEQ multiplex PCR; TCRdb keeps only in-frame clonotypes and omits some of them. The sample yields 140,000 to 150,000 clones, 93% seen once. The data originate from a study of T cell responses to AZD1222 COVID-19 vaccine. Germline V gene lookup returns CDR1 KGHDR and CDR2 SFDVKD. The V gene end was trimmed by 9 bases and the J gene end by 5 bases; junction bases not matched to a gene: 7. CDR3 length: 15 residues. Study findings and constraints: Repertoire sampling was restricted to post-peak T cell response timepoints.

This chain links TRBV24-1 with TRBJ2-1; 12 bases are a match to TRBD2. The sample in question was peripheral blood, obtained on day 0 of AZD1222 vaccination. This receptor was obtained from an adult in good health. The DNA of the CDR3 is TGTGCCACCGCCGTAACTAGCGGGAGGAACAATGAGCAGTTCTTC. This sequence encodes CATAVTSGRNNEQFF.